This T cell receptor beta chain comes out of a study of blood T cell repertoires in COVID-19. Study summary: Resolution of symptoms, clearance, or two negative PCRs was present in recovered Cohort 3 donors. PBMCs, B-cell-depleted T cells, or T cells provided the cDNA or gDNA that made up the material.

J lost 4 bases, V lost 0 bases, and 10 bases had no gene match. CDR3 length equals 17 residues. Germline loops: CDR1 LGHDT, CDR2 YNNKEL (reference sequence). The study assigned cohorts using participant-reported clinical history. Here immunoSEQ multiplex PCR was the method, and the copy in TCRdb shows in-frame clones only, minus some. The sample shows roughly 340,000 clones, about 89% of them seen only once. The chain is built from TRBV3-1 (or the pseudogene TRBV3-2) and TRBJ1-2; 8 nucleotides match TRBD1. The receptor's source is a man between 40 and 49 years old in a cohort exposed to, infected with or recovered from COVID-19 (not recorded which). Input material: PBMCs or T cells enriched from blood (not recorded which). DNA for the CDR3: TGTGCCAGCAGCCAAGATACGGCAGGGGGCACATTCTATGGCTACACCTTC. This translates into CASSQDTAGGTFYGYTF.